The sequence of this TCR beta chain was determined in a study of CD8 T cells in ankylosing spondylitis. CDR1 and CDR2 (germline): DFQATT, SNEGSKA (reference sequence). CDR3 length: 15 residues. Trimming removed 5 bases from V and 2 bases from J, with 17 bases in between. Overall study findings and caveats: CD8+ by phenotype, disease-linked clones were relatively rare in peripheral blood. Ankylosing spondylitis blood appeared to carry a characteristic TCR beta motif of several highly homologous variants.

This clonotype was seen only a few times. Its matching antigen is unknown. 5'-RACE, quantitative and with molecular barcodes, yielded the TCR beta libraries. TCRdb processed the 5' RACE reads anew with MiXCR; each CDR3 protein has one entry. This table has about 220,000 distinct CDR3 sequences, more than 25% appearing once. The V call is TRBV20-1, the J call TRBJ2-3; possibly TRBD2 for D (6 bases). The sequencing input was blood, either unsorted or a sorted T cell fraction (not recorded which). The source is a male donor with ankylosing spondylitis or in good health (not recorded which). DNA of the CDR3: TGCAGTGCTGGGGGGAGAGCGGAAATCACAGATACGCAGTATTTT. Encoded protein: CSAGGRAEITDTQYF.